These 2 T cell receptor beta chains were all obtained from the same sample, sequenced in a study of blood T cells in healthy people across ages. Together with a sample-barcoded 5' primer, a J-beta primer mix was included in a second PCR lasting about 7 to 12 cycles. TCRdb re-analysed the 5' RACE reads in MiXCR, keeping a single row per CDR3 protein. Here the sample spans over 550,000 distinct CDR3 sequences, less than 35% being singletons. Source material: blood. Receptor source: a woman older than 75 in good health.

This clonotype was observed at least ten times. The chain uses TRBV15 and TRBJ2-5; 13 bases match TRBD2. Per germline, CDR1 LNHNV and CDR2 YYDKDF (reference sequence). This CDR3 is 18 amino acids long. The trim removed 1 base at V and 7 bases at J, leaving 12 bases unmatched. The CDR3 DNA is TGTGCCACCAGCAGAGGTGGGACTAGCGGGGCCTCAGTTGGGACCCAGTACTTC. It is translated as CATSRGGTSGASVGTQYF.

This clonotype has ten or more counts. This chain connects TRBV7-8 to TRBJ2-7; the match to TRBD2 covers 7 bases. After removal of 5 bases from V and 0 bases from J, the junction contained 7 bases not matched to a gene. Germline V CDR1 and CDR2: SGHVS, FQNEAQ. This CDR3 is 15 amino acids long. CDR3 sequence reads: CASSRLRGSSYEQYF. CDR3 nucleotides: TGTGCCAGCAGCCGTTTGCGGGGGAGCTCCTACGAGCAGTACTTC.